Listed here are 5 T cell receptor beta chains from one sample, sequenced in a study of T cell clonality in common variable immunodeficiency. Measured with immunoSEQ multiplex PCR; TCRdb has only the in-frame clones, and not every one. Observed in the sample are 30,000 to 40,000 clones, none of them singletons. The specimen was peripheral blood mononuclear cells. The receptors stem from a person aged 18-69 years in good health.

This clone occurred many times. CDR3 bases read: TGTGCCAGCAGCTTAGATCGTTCCACCGGGGAG. This codes for CASSLDRSTGE. The entire CDR3 sequence reads CASSLDRSTGELFF. The chain recombines TRBV7-9 with TRBJ2-2; D is unclear. Coverage ceases 3 residues before the CDR3 finishes, and the germline J gene fills in the end. CDR3 length equals 14 residues. Deletions cut 1 base from V and 4 bases from J, with 7 bases between. The V gene's germline CDR1 is SEHNR and CDR2 FQNEAQ (reference sequence).

This clone was counted many times. Read data end 3 residues before the CDR3 end; the end is taken from the germline J gene. This chain uses TRBV5-1 with TRBJ2-7; TRBD2 aligns across 9 bases. The CDR3 loop spans 16 amino acids. After removal of 1 base from V and 3 bases from J, the junction contained 8 bases not matched to a gene. The germline V gene has CDR1 SGHRS and CDR2 YFSETQ. The sequenced CDR3 bases are TGCGCCAGCAGCTTGTTTGGCGGGACTAGCCACTACGAG. Translation gives CASSLFGGTSHYE. The whole CDR3 sequence is CASSLFGGTSHYEQYF.

This clone appeared many times. The sequence runs out 3 residues before the end of the CDR3; the remainder is reconstructed from the germline J gene. This chain connects TRBV7-2 to TRBJ2-7; D is possibly TRBD2 (6 bases). Germline V gene sequence: CDR1 SGHTA, CDR2 FQGNSA. The V end was cut by 2 bases, the J end by 6 bases, with 17 bases between. The CDR3 is 15 amino acids. The covered CDR3 bases are TGTGCCAGCAGCTTATTCGTGTCTAGCGAGGGCGAG. It yields the protein CASSLFVSSEGE. The entire CDR3 reads CASSLFVSSEGEQYF. Using reference TRBV7-2 and TRBJ2-7 for the parts outside the CDR3, the full variable domain is GAGVSQSPSNKVTEKGKDVELRCDPISGHTALYWYRQSLGQGLEFLIYFQGNSAPDKSGLPSDRFSAERTGGSVSTLTIQRTQQEDSAVYLCASSLFVSSEGEQYFGPGTRLTVT.

In its sample, this clone was seen many times. The read ends 3 residues shy of where the CDR3 ends; the end is completed using the germline J gene. This chain connects TRBV7-9 to TRBJ2-1; possibly TRBD1 for D (6 bases). Trimming cost V 5 bases and J 7 bases, with 9 bases left between them. The germline gives CDR1 SEHNR, CDR2 FQNEAQ (reference sequence). This CDR3 has 12 amino acids. This CDR3 reads CASSPGQNEQFF. The CDR3 DNA, read in part, is TGTGCCAGCAGCCCAGGACAGAATGAG.

This clone was counted at least ten times. The read comes to an end 3 residues before the CDR3 does, leaving the germline J gene to fill in the end. The chain combines TRBV20-1 with TRBJ2-3; possible D gene TRBD2, 7 bases. This CDR3 is built from 14 residues. Per the germline V gene, CDR1 is DFQATT and CDR2 is SNEGSKA (reference sequence). The CDR3 bases that were read are TGCAGTGCTAGAGGCCCCGGGGGGCAAGAAACG. As protein: CSARGPGGQET. The full CDR3 protein is CSARGPGGQETQYF.